The rows below give T cell receptor beta chains drawn from one sample of a study of blood T cell repertoires in COVID-19. Libraries were prepared by immunoSEQ multiplex PCR; TCRdb keeps only in-frame clonotypes and omits some of them. The data show 100,000 to 130,000 clones, over 80% seen once. The material sequenced was peripheral blood. The source is an older woman with acute or convalescent COVID-19. The CDR3 runs from the conserved cysteine through the conserved F or W. The D gene is left open where the match is weak.

cdr3_aa cdr3_nt j_call d_call v_call
CASSLGPGTGEYYGYTF TGCGCCAGCAGCTTGGGCCCCGGGACAGGGGAATACTATGGCTACACCTTC TRBJ1-2 TRBD1 TRBV5-1
CASSLFAFFGRRRGEAFF TGTGCCAGCAGTTTATTCGCTTTCTTCGGGAGGCGGCGGGGAGAAGCTTTCTTT TRBJ1-1 . TRBV27
CASSFTGRNTEAFF TGTGCCAGCAGCTTTACAGGGAGGAACACTGAAGCTTTCTTT TRBJ1-1 . TRBV7-2
CATSRYTDTQYF TGTGCCACCAGCAGATACACAGATACGCAGTATTTT TRBJ2-3 . TRBV15
CASSLRLAGGTYEQYF TGTGCCAGCAGTTTAAGGCTAGCGGGAGGGACTTACGAGCAGTACTTC TRBJ2-7 TRBD2 TRBV27
CASRQGSNSNQPQHF TGCGCCAGCAGACAGGGATCTAATAGCAATCAGCCCCAGCATTTT TRBJ1-5 . TRBV5-1
CASTVGTSGRDSNEQFF TGCGCCAGCACCGTCGGGACTAGCGGGAGGGATTCGAATGAGCAGTTCTTC TRBJ2-1 TRBD2 TRBV5-1
CASSSRLASYNEQFF TGTGCCAGCAGTTCCCGATTAGCTTCCTACAATGAGCAGTTCTTC TRBJ2-1 . TRBV27
CASSFGGRASGQYF TGTGCCAGCAGTTTCGGCGGGAGGGCCAGTGGGCAGTACTTC TRBJ2-7 TRBD2 TRBV28
CASRPSGGAHTGELFF TGTGCCAGTCGCCCAAGCGGGGGGGCCCACACCGGGGAGCTGTTTTTT TRBJ2-2 TRBD2 TRBV7-2
CASSGQGGTGELFF TGCGCCAGCAGCGGACAGGGCGGCACCGGGGAGCTGTTTTTT TRBJ2-2 TRBD1 TRBV10-2
CASSLNRNTEAFF TGTGCCAGCAGCTTGAATAGGAACACTGAAGCTTTCTTT TRBJ1-1 . TRBV7-6
CASILRSGAVLLPTDTQYF TGTGCCAGCATCCTTCGTAGCGGGGCGGTCTTACTGCCCACAGATACGCAGTATTTT TRBJ2-3 TRBD2 TRBV28
CASSFPGLAGGTYEQYF TGTGCCAGCTCGTTCCCGGGGCTAGCGGGAGGGACCTACGAGCAGTACTTC TRBJ2-7 TRBD2 TRBV18
CASSGLAGPHGGELFF TGTGCCAGCAGTGGACTAGCGGGACCCCACGGCGGGGAGCTGTTTTTT TRBJ2-2 TRBD2 TRBV2
CAMGPGQGAYEQYF TGTGCCATGGGCCCGGGACAGGGGGCATACGAGCAGTACTTC TRBJ2-7 TRBD1 TRBV10-3